Following are 4 T cell receptor beta chains from one sample sequenced in a study of blood T cell repertoires in COVID-19. Clones were sequenced by immunoSEQ multiplex PCR, and TCRdb holds only the in-frame ones, with some missing. The data contain approximately 200,000 clones, roughly four fifths of them seen just once; the ten biggest clones take up approximately 9.2%. The sample was PBMCs or T cells enriched from blood (not recorded which). The receptors originated from a man aged 35-49 years who had recovered from COVID-19.

This chain joins TRBV7-9 and TRBJ1-2; possibly TRBD1 for D (5 bases). This CDR3 has 13 residues. Trimming left V 8 bases short and J 7 bases short, with 17 bases between. Looked up from germline, CDR1 is SEHNR and CDR2 is FQNEAQ (reference sequence). The CDR3 spells CASAPGGVFGYTF. Here the CDR3 DNA reads TGTGCCAGCGCCCCGGGGGGGGTGTTTGGCTACACCTTC. Together with reference TRBV7-9 and TRBJ1-2, the CDR3 gives the full variable domain: DTGVSQNPRHKITKRGQNVTFRCDPISEHNRLYWYRQTLGQGPEFLTYFQNEAQLEKSRLLSDRFSAERPKGSFSTLEIQRTEQGDSAMYLCASAPGGVFGYTFGSGTRLTVV.

This clone was observed a few times. The chain recombines TRBV6-6 with TRBJ1-2; 8 bases line up with TRBD1. V was clipped by 4 bases and J by 4 bases; unmatched bases: 8. Looked up from germline, CDR1 is MNHNY and CDR2 is SVGAGI (reference sequence). This CDR3 has 15 amino acids. CDR3 sequence (DNA): TGTGCCAGCAGTTTTTCTCCGACAGGGGTCTATGGCTACACCTTC. This codes for CASSFSPTGVYGYTF.

The V call is TRBV11-2, the J call TRBJ1-6; 7 bases match TRBD1. After removal of 0 bases from V and 0 bases from J, the junction contained 2 bases not matched to a gene. The length of the CDR3 is 17 residues. Germline lookup yields CDR1 SGHAT and CDR2 FQNNGV. CDR3: CASSLDRTGSYNSPLHF. The CDR3 DNA reads TGTGCCAGCAGCTTAGACAGGACAGGCTCCTATAATTCACCCCTCCACTTT.

The chain employs TRBV18 and TRBJ1-1; possibly TRBD1 for D (5 bases). Germline CDR1 is KGHSH and CDR2 is LQKENI. The V end was cut by 6 bases, the J end by 2 bases, with 10 bases between. CDR3 size: 13 residues. The chain's CDR3 is CASSLGLNTEAFF. DNA for the CDR3: TGTGCCAGCTCGCTGGGACTAAACACTGAAGCTTTCTTT.